Presented here are 10 T cell receptor beta chains from one specimen sequenced in a study of OX40 agonist ivuxolimab in advanced cancers. Sequencing was performed with immunoSEQ multiplex PCR; in TCRdb, only in-frame clones are kept and a portion is missing. The sample carries 67,000 or so clones, 89% recorded once. The sample was CD4+ or CD8+ T cells sorted from blood, taken in a trial of the OX40 agonist ivuxolimab. Every receptor here comes from an adult with an advanced solid tumor such as melanoma, head and neck, liver or kidney cancer.

This chain connects TRBV5-1 to TRBJ2-7; D might be TRBD2 (5 bases). V was cut by 4 bases and J by 2 bases, with 13 bases left in between. Germline V gene data show CDR1 as SGHRS and CDR2 as YFSETQ. This CDR3 is built from 14 residues. CDR3 sequence: CASSVSVGPYEQYF. The CDR3 region has the DNA TGCGCCAGCAGCGTTAGCGTAGGTCCCTACGAGCAGTACTTC.

V is TRBV7-8 and J is TRBJ2-2, with D possibly being TRBD1 or TRBD2 (5 bases each). This CDR3 is 14 amino acids long. Germline V gene sequence: CDR1 SGHVS, CDR2 FQNEAQ. The V end lost 4 bases, the J end lost 5 bases, and 11 bases lay between the germline ends. The CDR3 DNA is TGTGCCAGCAGCTGGGACGCAAGAACCGGGGAGCTGTTTTTT. Residues: CASSWDARTGELFF.

The chain links TRBV29-1 to TRBJ2-3; perhaps D is TRBD1 or TRBD2 (5 bases each). Germline V CDR1 and CDR2: SQVTM, ANQGSEA. The CDR3 is 14 amino acids. Trimming pared 7 bases from V and 6 bases from J, leaving 20 bases between. For the CDR3, the DNA is TGCAGCGGAATCCGGGGACCAAGGGAGGATACGCAGTATTTT. Translation: CSGIRGPREDTQYF.

CDR3 residues: CAISRTGTSTYEQYF. Written as DNA, the CDR3 is TGTGCCATCAGTCGAACCGGGACTTCAACCTACGAGCAGTACTTC. The chain uses TRBV10-3 and TRBJ2-7; perhaps TRBD2 as D (6 bases). V was clipped by 5 bases and J by 2 bases, with 16 bases between them. The CDR3 has 15 residues. The germline V gene has CDR1 ENHRY and CDR2 SYGVKD.

The V gene is TRBV5-1, the J gene TRBJ2-7; perhaps TRBD1 as D (6 bases). This CDR3 has 16 amino acids. Trimming stripped 1 base from V and 7 bases from J, with 21 bases between. CDR1 and CDR2 (germline): SGHRS, YFSETQ. As DNA, the CDR3 is TGCGCCAGCAGCTTGTTGGTAGGGGGACCGGTCGGTGAGCAGTACTTC. Protein sequence: CASSLLVGGPVGEQYF.

V usage is TRBV5-1 and J usage is TRBJ1-3; 7 nucleotides agree with TRBD1. With V trimmed by 4 bases and J by 2 bases, 9 bases remained unmatched. This CDR3 is built from 16 residues. Germline V CDR1 and CDR2: SGHRS, YFSETQ. CDR3 amino acids: CASSTGQEITGNTIYF. CDR3 bases: TGCGCCAGCAGCACAGGACAGGAAATAACTGGAAACACCATATATTTT.

The J gene is TRBJ2-5, the V gene TRBV7-2, with D perhaps matching TRBD2 (6 bases). The closer fit of TRBJ2-7 to the DNA end suggests the J call may be wrong. Germline lookup yields CDR1 SGHTA and CDR2 FQGNSA. The CDR3 loop spans 15 amino acids. The DNA for the CDR3 is TGTGCCAGCAGCTTAGCCTCGTACGGGGGCTACGAGCAGTACTTC. Amino acids: CASSLASYGGYEQYF.

This rearrangement joins TRBV7-9 to TRBJ2-7; D is unresolved. The CDR3 is 14 amino acids. Looked up from germline, CDR1 is SEHNR and CDR2 is FQNEAQ (reference sequence). Trimming pared 5 bases from V and 2 bases from J, leaving 13 bases between. In nucleotides, the CDR3 is TGTGCCAGCAGCCTACAAGCGACAACCTACGAGCAGTACTTC. It is translated as CASSLQATTYEQYF. The full variable domain, completed using reference TRBV7-9 and TRBJ2-7, is DTGVSQNPRHKITKRGQNVTFRCDPISEHNRLYWYRQTLGQGPEFLTYFQNEAQLEKSRLLSDRFSAERPKGSFSTLEIQRTEQGDSAMYLCASSLQATTYEQYFGPGTRLTVT.

This clone was recorded only once. The chain links TRBV15 to TRBJ2-3; possibly TRBD1 or TRBD2 for D (6 bases each). V was clipped by 4 bases and J by 6 bases, with 11 bases between them. The CDR3 spans 13 residues. Germline V gene sequence: CDR1 LNHNV, CDR2 YYDKDF (reference sequence). CDR3 sequence reads: CATSIPGGDTQYF. CDR3 sequence (DNA): TGTGCCACCAGCATTCCCGGGGGCGATACGCAGTATTTT.

This CDR3 is CASSYSRTVIHEQYF. Here the CDR3 DNA reads TGTGCCAGCAGTTACTCCCGGACAGTTATCCACGAGCAGTACTTC. The genes are TRBV6-5 and TRBJ2-7; TRBD1 might be the D (6 bases). Germline values: CDR1 MNHEY, CDR2 SVGAGI. There are 15 residues in the CDR3. V lost 0 bases and J lost 5, with 14 bases in between.